Included here is one TCR beta chain sequence, with context. Its antigen is unknown. The repertoire was sequenced with immunoSEQ multiplex PCR; TCRdb's copy has only in-frame clones and lacks some. Of about 2.3 million clones listed, 92% were seen once; the top ten hold 0.37%. The CDR3 sequence is 13 residues long. The V gene lost 7 bases and the J gene lost 1 base, with 10 bases spanning the gap. Germline loops: CDR1 KGHSH, CDR2 LQKENI. This record belongs to a study of shared clonotypes between healthy human individuals. Background on the study: There were three CD4 naive, three CD4 memory, two CD8 naive and one CD8 memory plates per donor.

Study-wide points: Estimated richness values were generally larger in naive subsets than in memory subsets. Across a few donors, naive CD4 shared roughly 5%, naive CD8 around 3.8%, memory CD4 roughly 2.5%, memory CD8 about 0.4%.

Adults of Caucasian background living in Nashville, Tennessee made up all donors. The sequence derives from a man aged 18 to 29 in good health. Some clones in this sample may be carry-over from other donors' samples. Sequencing input: naive CD4+ T cells from PBMCs. Subset here: CD45RA+ positively selected. This sequence joins TRBV18 and TRBJ2-5; D may be TRBD1 or TRBD2 (5 bases each). The CDR3 DNA follows: TGTGCCAGCTTTCGTGGGACCCAAGAGACCCAGTACTTC. It yields the protein CASFRGTQETQYF. Full variable domain (outside the CDR3, taken from reference TRBV18 and TRBJ2-5): NAGVMQNPRHLVRRRGQEARLRCSPMKGHSHVYWYRQLPEEGLKFMVYLQKENIIDESGMPKERFSAEFPKEGPSILRIQQVVRGDSAAYFCASFRGTQETQYFGPGTRLLVL.